A single sample is the source of the 4 T cell receptor beta chains below, sequenced in a study of shared T cell receptors in the human thymus. Sequencing was performed with immunoSEQ multiplex PCR; in TCRdb, only in-frame clones are kept and a portion is missing. The table records under 850,000 clones, approximately 88% of them present only once. These records were also assigned to another study, of human thymus T cells.

The source material was thymocytes. Receptor source: a boy in the first two years of life with a congenital heart defect.

V is TRBV27 and J is TRBJ2-5, with D possibly being TRBD2 (7 bases). The CDR3 runs to 14 residues. CDR1 MNHEY and CDR2 SMNVEV come from the germline V gene (reference sequence). V was shortened by 3 bases and J by 5 bases, with 13 bases between the two germline ends. CDR3 protein: CASSLGRGGETQYF. As DNA, the CDR3 is TGTGCCAGCAGTTTGGGTAGGGGGGGGGAGACCCAGTACTTC.

The V call is TRBV7-8, the J call TRBJ2-3; TRBD2 agrees at 14 bases. The ends lost 5 bases at V and 3 bases at J; junction bases unmatched: 7. This CDR3 comprises 17 residues. Germline CDR1 reads SGHVS; CDR2 reads FQNEAQ. The chain's CDR3 is CASSHRGLAGGTDTQYF. The DNA for the CDR3 is TGTGCCAGCAGCCACCGCGGACTAGCGGGAGGTACAGATACGCAGTATTTT.

This clone was found once. This chain joins TRBV7-2 and TRBJ2-4; possibly TRBD2 for D (6 bases). The V gene lost 5 bases and the J gene lost 8 bases, with 16 bases spanning the gap. The germline V gene encodes CDR1 SGHTA and CDR2 FQGNSA. This CDR3 comprises 14 residues. CDR3 DNA sequence: TGTGCCAGCAGCCCCCGGAGCGGGCTGGACATTCAGTACTTC. Translation gives CASSPRSGLDIQYF.

This chain connects TRBV23-1 to TRBJ2-7; D is unresolved. TRBV23-1 is an ORF for which the function is uncertain. Trimming left V 0 bases short and J 2 bases short, with 8 bases between. The CDR3 runs to 14 residues. The CDR3 region is CASSQSQAPYEQYF. In DNA, the CDR3 is TGCGCCAGCAGTCAATCGCAGGCCCCCTACGAGCAGTACTTC.